The source of this TCR beta chain is a study of T cell responses to AZD1222 COVID-19 vaccine. Study-wide context: Researchers grouped second doses given at about 4 or about 12 weeks into one pool. Findings and caveats of the study: The donor cohort was predominantly white British with a female majority, and clonal diversity may have been underestimated.

This CDR3 comprises 12 residues. V was pared by 11 bases and J by 3 bases, with 14 bases between. Looked up from germline, CDR1 is SNHLY and CDR2 is FYNNEI. Measured with immunoSEQ multiplex PCR; TCRdb has only the in-frame clones, and not every one. The sample carries 120,000 or so clones, over 80% recorded once. Turning to this clone: As yet, its antigen is unknown.

V gene TRBV2 combines with J gene TRBJ2-7; no definite D call. The sequencing here drew on peripheral blood, taken on day 0 of AZD1222 vaccination. The clonotype originates from an adult in good health. In nucleotides, the CDR3 is TGTGCCGGAAAGCTCTCAGGCTACGAGCAGTACTTC. Its protein product is CAGKLSGYEQYF.